One and the same sample provided the 23 T cell receptor beta chains below, sequenced in a study of blood T cell repertoires in COVID-19. The table came from immunoSEQ multiplex PCR; TCRdb's copy has only in-frame clones and leaves some out. Of roughly 100,000 clones detected, about nine tenths appear once; the ten largest clones hold around 4.4%. Material: peripheral blood. These TCRs come from a man between 18 and 35 years old with acute or convalescent COVID-19.

This chain links TRBV19 with TRBJ1-4; D uncertain. This CDR3 has 14 amino acids. Looked up from germline, CDR1 is LNHDA and CDR2 is SQIVND (reference sequence). V was shortened by 6 bases and J by 4 bases, with 12 bases between the two germline ends. CDR3 nucleotide sequence: TGTGCCAGTAGAGGCGCGGTGATTAATGAAAAACTGTTTTTT. Amino acids: CASRGAVINEKLFF.

The rearrangement links TRBV19 to TRBJ1-4; 8 nucleotides line up with TRBD1. Trimming took 6 bases from V and 0 from J; bases not matched to a gene: 6. The CDR3 has 16 amino acids. Germline V gene data show CDR1 as LNHDA and CDR2 as SQIVND (reference sequence). The CDR3 region has the DNA TGTGCCAGTAGCGCCAGGGGGCGGGCAACTAATGAAAAACTGTTTTTT. This translates into CASSARGRATNEKLFF.

This clone is a singleton in its sample. V usage is TRBV2 and J usage is TRBJ2-3, with 7 bases lining up with TRBD2. The CDR3 runs to 15 residues. J lost 5 bases, V lost 5 bases, and 10 bases had no gene match. Germline assignment: CDR1 SNHLY and CDR2 FYNNEI. The CDR3 reads CASSPTSATGDTQYF. DNA for the CDR3: TGTGCCAGCAGTCCCACTAGCGCCACCGGAGATACGCAGTATTTT.

The V gene is TRBV18, the J gene TRBJ1-5; unclear D gene. Germline assignment: CDR1 KGHSH and CDR2 LQKENI. This CDR3 has 15 amino acids. Trimming took off 3 bases at V and 0 bases at J, with 9 bases between the two ends. In DNA, the CDR3 is TGTGCCAGCTCACCCCTCGGGGATAGCAATCAGCCCCAGCATTTT. Its protein product is CASSPLGDSNQPQHF.

A note on this clone: In the same sample, other DNA sequences code for this CDR3. V is TRBV5-1 and J is TRBJ2-3; 10 nucleotides match TRBD1. Unmatched junction bases numbered 3, after V lost 3 bases and J lost 2 bases. The CDR3 length is 15 residues. Germline values: CDR1 SGHRS, CDR2 YFSETQ. The CDR3 loop reads CASSSGQGFTDTQYF. DNA for the CDR3: TGCGCCAGCAGCTCGGGACAGGGGTTCACAGATACGCAGTATTTT.

The chain recombines TRBV25-1 with TRBJ1-1; D might be TRBD1 (6 bases). V lost 4 bases, J lost 4 bases, and 7 bases lay in between. CDR1 and CDR2 (germline): MGHDK, SYGVNS. The CDR3 loop spans 12 amino acids. CDR3 coding DNA: TGTGCCAGCAGTGGAGGGGGCACTGAAGCTTTCTTT. Translating it yields CASSGGGTEAFF.

The rearrangement joins TRBV7-9 to TRBJ1-1; 7 bases fit TRBD1. Germline loops: CDR1 SEHNR, CDR2 FQNEAQ (reference sequence). With 2 bases clipped from V and 0 bases from J, the junction kept 9 bases outside the gene matches. CDR3 size: 17 residues. The CDR3 loop is CASSLSSSGQMNTEAFF. The CDR3, as DNA: TGTGCCAGCAGCTTAAGTTCGTCGGGACAGATGAACACTGAAGCTTTCTTT.

The chain carries TRBV14 and TRBJ1-1; TRBD1 aligns across 10 bases. The CDR3 sequence is 17 residues long. The V gene end was trimmed by 0 bases and the J gene end by 1 base; junction bases not matched to a gene: 5. Germline V gene lookup returns CDR1 SGHDN and CDR2 FVKESK. In DNA form, the CDR3 reads TGTGCCAGCAGCCAAGATCGGGACAGGGGATGGAACACTGAAGCTTTCTTT. Protein: CASSQDRDRGWNTEAFF. The full variable domain, rest sourced from reference TRBV14 and TRBJ1-1, is EAGVTQFPSHSVIEKGQTVTLRCDPISGHDNLYWYRRVMGKEIKFLLHFVKESKQDESGMPNNRFLAERTGGTYSTLKVQPAELEDSGVYFCASSQDRDRGWNTEAFFGQGTRLTVV.

The chain employs TRBV12-3 or TRBV12-4 and TRBJ1-2; perhaps TRBD1 as D (6 bases). V lost 6 bases and J 2 bases, leaving 10 bases between the germline ends. The CDR3 has 13 residues. The CDR3 DNA is TGTGCCAGCAGGGGGACACTCAACTATGGCTACACCTTC. The encoded protein is CASRGTLNYGYTF.

This chain connects TRBV11-2 to TRBJ2-7; TRBD2 aligns across 7 bases. The CDR3 totals 15 residues. The germline gives CDR1 SGHAT, CDR2 FQNNGV. V dropped 2 bases and J dropped 5; count of bases not matched to a gene: 9. Here the CDR3 reads CASSLSTSLLNEQYF. In DNA form, the CDR3 reads TGTGCCAGCAGCTTATCGACTAGCTTACTCAACGAGCAGTACTTC.

This rearrangement joins TRBV2 to TRBJ2-1, with a weak D call TRBD1 (5 bases). The CDR3 spans 15 residues. V gave up 5 bases and J gave up 3 bases, with 14 bases separating them. Germline CDR1 SNHLY, CDR2 FYNNEI. CDR3 protein: CASSSDSSFYNEQFF. The CDR3, as DNA: TGTGCCAGCAGTTCCGACAGTTCCTTCTACAATGAGCAGTTCTTC. The full variable domain, with the rest looked up from reference TRBV2 and TRBJ2-1, is EPEVTQTPSHQVTQMGQEVILRCVPISNHLYFYWYRQILGQKVEFLVSFYNNEISEKSEIFDDQFSVERPDGSNFTLKIRSTKLEDSAMYFCASSSDSSFYNEQFFGPGTRLTVL.

This clone occurred once. V is TRBV5-1 and J is TRBJ2-7, with 10 positions matching TRBD1. The CDR3 extends over 15 amino acids. The germline V gene has CDR1 SGHRS and CDR2 YFSETQ. The trim removed 1 base at V and 3 bases at J, leaving 4 bases unmatched. CDR3 bases: TGCGCCAGCAGCTTGTCCGGGACAGGGGACTACGAGCAGTACTTC. Its translation is CASSLSGTGDYEQYF.

This rearrangement joins TRBV5-6 to TRBJ2-1, with TRBD2 matching 7 bases. From germline, CDR1 is SGHDT and CDR2 YYEEEE. This CDR3 region has 12 residues. V shed 4 bases and J 6 bases; nucleotides not matched to a gene: 1. CDR3 coding DNA: TGTGCCAGCAGCCCTAGCGGCAATGAGCAGTTCTTC. Translation: CASSPSGNEQFF.

The J gene is TRBJ1-1, the V gene TRBV2; tentatively, D is TRBD1 (5 bases). V shed 6 bases and J shed 3 bases, with 14 bases lying between them. Germline-derived CDR1 and CDR2 are SNHLY and FYNNEI. The CDR3 is made up of 14 amino acids. The CDR3 nucleotides are TGTGCCAGCAGCGAACGGGGGAGGTACACTGAAGCTTTCTTT. It yields the protein CASSERGRYTEAFF.

The CDR3 loop reads CASSDRSGGTEAFF. For the CDR3, the DNA is TGCGCCAGCAGCGATCGATCAGGGGGTACTGAAGCTTTCTTT. V and J are TRBV5-1 and TRBJ1-1; 7 nucleotides line up with TRBD1. This CDR3 region has 14 residues. CDR1 SGHRS and CDR2 YFSETQ come from the germline V gene. Unmatched junction bases numbered 8, after V lost 4 bases and J lost 5 bases.

This clone was found once. The chain recombines TRBV11-2 with TRBJ1-2, with 7 bases fitting TRBD1. J was trimmed by 4 bases and V by 6 bases; bases with no gene match: 8. The CDR3 has 14 residues. From germline, CDR1 is SGHAT and CDR2 FQNNGV. Here the CDR3 DNA reads TGTGCCAGCAGTCCGAGGACAGGAGGCTATGGCTACACCTTC. It yields the protein CASSPRTGGYGYTF.

The genes are TRBV19 and TRBJ2-7; 8 bases match TRBD1. The CDR3 extends over 14 amino acids. V gave up 5 bases and J gave up 3 bases; unmatched junction bases: 6. Looked up from germline, CDR1 is LNHDA and CDR2 is SQIVND (reference sequence). CDR3 amino acids: CASSARQGHYEQYF. The DNA for the CDR3 is TGTGCCAGTAGTGCTAGACAGGGGCACTACGAGCAGTACTTC.

The chain carries TRBV29-1 and TRBJ2-1; D is unresolved. There are 10 residues in the CDR3. Trimming shortened V by 3 bases and J by 12 bases, and 9 bases separated the two germline ends. Germline CDR1 SQVTM, CDR2 ANQGSEA. The DNA of the CDR3 is TGCAGCGTTGAGGAGTTTGTGCAGTTCTTC. Translation: CSVEEFVQFF.

This chain links TRBV24-1 with TRBJ2-5; TRBD1 matches at 8 bases. V dropped 3 bases and J dropped 5; count of bases not matched to a gene: 4. This CDR3 is built from 14 residues. Germline V gene data show CDR1 as KGHDR and CDR2 as SFDVKD. The CDR3 sequence: CATSDQGAGETQYF. The CDR3 nucleotides are TGTGCCACCAGTGATCAGGGGGCCGGGGAGACCCAGTACTTC.

The chain joins TRBV30 to TRBJ1-1; the match to TRBD1 covers 8 bases. The CDR3 consists of 14 residues. Germline assignment: CDR1 GTSNPN and CDR2 SVGIG (reference sequence). With V trimmed by 3 bases and J by 1 base, 4 bases remained unmatched. CDR3 coding DNA: TGTGCCTGGAGAAGGCAGGGGGCGAACACTGAAGCTTTCTTT. Translation: CAWRRQGANTEAFF.

This rearrangement joins TRBV7-9 to TRBJ1-5, with TRBD1 matching over 7 bases. J was trimmed by 4 bases and V by 5 bases; bases with no gene match: 5. The CDR3 runs 14 residues. The germline CDR1 and CDR2 sequences are SEHNR and FQNEAQ (reference sequence). The CDR3 DNA follows: TGTGCCAGCAGCCGCCGGGACAGTAATCAGCCCCAGCATTTT. Translated: CASSRRDSNQPQHF.

V and J are TRBV27 and TRBJ1-2, with 7 nucleotides matching TRBD1. Germline assignment: CDR1 MNHEY and CDR2 SMNVEV (reference sequence). Germline trimming cut 4 bases from V and 8 bases from J; bases unmatched to any gene: 10. The CDR3 is 14 amino acids. Here the CDR3 DNA reads TGTGCCAGCAGTTCGCCCCGACAGGGTGACGGCTACACCTTC. It yields the protein CASSSPRQGDGYTF.

The chain employs TRBV6-5 and TRBJ1-3, with D tentatively TRBD1 (6 bases). The germline gives CDR1 MNHEY, CDR2 SVGAGI. With 5 bases removed from V and 1 base from J, the gap between germline ends came to 9 bases. The CDR3 is 14 residues long. The CDR3: CASSTGPSGNTIYF. CDR3 nucleotide sequence: TGTGCCAGCAGTACAGGGCCTTCTGGAAACACCATATATTTT.